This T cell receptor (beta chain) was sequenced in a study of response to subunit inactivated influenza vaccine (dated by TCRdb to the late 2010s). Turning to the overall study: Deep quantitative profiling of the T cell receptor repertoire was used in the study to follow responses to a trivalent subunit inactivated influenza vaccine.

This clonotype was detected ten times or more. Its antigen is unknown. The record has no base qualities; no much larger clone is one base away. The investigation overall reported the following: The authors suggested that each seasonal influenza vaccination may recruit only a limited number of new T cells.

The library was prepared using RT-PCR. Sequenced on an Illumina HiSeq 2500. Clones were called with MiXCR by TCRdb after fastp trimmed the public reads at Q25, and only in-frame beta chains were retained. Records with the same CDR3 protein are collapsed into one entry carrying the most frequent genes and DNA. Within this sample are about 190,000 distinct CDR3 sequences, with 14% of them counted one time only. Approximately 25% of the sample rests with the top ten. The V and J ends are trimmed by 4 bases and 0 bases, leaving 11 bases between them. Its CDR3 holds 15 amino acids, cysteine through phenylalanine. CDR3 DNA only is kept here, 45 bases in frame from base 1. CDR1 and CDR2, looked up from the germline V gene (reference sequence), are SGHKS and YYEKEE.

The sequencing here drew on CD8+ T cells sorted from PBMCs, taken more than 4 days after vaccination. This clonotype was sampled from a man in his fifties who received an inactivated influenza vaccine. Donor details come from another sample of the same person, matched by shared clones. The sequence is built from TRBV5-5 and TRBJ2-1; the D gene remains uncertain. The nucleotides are TGTGCCAGCAGCACCGGACGCGGCTCCTACAATGAGCAGTTCTTC. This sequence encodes CASSTGRGSYNEQFF.